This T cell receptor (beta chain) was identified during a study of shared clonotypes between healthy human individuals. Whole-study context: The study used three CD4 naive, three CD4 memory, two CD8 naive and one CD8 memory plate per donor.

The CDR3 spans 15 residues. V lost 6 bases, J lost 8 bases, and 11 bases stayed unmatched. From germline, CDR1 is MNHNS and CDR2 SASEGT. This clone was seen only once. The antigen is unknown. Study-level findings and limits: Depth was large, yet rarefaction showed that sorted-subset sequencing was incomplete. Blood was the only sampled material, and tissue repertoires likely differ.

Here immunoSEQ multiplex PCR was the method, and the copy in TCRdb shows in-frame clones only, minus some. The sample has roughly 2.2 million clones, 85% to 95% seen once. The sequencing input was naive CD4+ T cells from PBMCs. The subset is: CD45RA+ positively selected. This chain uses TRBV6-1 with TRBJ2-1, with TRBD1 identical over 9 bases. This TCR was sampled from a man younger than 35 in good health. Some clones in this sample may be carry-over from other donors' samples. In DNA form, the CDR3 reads TGTGCCAGCAGGTTGGGACAGGGAATTGGGCATGAGCAGTTCTTC. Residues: CASRLGQGIGHEQFF.